These 4 T cell receptor beta chains originate from one sample sequenced in a study of blood T cell repertoires in COVID-19. The method was immunoSEQ multiplex PCR; TCRdb's version includes in-frame clones alone and lacks a portion of them. Of about 130,000 clones in the sample, around 81% were seen once. The specimen sequenced was peripheral blood. Receptor source: a woman aged 60 to 75 with active or convalescent COVID-19.

The chain links TRBV28 to TRBJ1-1, with 7 bases matching TRBD1. This CDR3 is built from 15 residues. J was trimmed by 7 bases and V by 8 bases; bases with no gene match: 16. CDR1 and CDR2 from the germline V gene are MDHEN and SYDVKM. The CDR3 DNA reads TGTGCCAGCGTTGCGTTGGGCCAGGGGGTTAGTGAAGCTTTCTTT. Its translation: CASVALGQGVSEAFF.

This chain joins TRBV7-7 and TRBJ2-3; D is perhaps TRBD2 (7 bases). Germline CDR1 reads SSHAT; CDR2 reads FNYEAQ (reference sequence). The CDR3 sequence is 15 residues long. V lost 2 bases and J 0 bases, leaving 9 bases between the germline ends. The CDR3 nucleotides are TGTGCCAGCAGCTTAAGGGGGGGGAGCACAGATACGCAGTATTTT. Its protein product is CASSLRGGSTDTQYF.

V usage is TRBV5-6 and J usage is TRBJ1-4; 11 bases match TRBD1. V trimming: 2 bases; J trimming: 5 bases; junction bases outside the gene matches: 2. The V gene's germline CDR1 is SGHDT and CDR2 YYEEEE. The length of the CDR3 is 15 residues. The CDR3: CASSFGTGGNEKLFF. The DNA for the CDR3 is TGTGCCAGCAGCTTCGGGACAGGGGGGAATGAAAAACTGTTTTTT. Full variable domain (rest looked up from reference TRBV5-6 and TRBJ1-4): DAGVTQSPTHLIKTRGQQVTLRCSPKSGHDTVSWYQQALGQGPQFIFQYYEEEERQRGNFPDRFSGHQFPNYSSELNVNALLLGDSALYLCASSFGTGGNEKLFFGSGTQLSVL.

J is TRBJ2-7 and V is TRBV5-1; D ambiguous. There are 15 residues in the CDR3. CDR1 is SGHRS and CDR2 is YFSETQ in the germline V gene. V was shortened by 4 bases and J by 2 bases, with 16 bases between the two germline ends. In DNA form, the CDR3 reads TGCGCCAGCAGCCCAGACACTGCGAAACCCTACGAGCAGTACTTC. Its translation is CASSPDTAKPYEQYF.